One and the same sample provided the 7 T cell receptor beta chains below, sequenced in a study of T cell changes during pregnancy in multiple sclerosis. Assay: immunoSEQ multiplex PCR; the TCRdb copy retains only in-frame clones and omits some. This table has tens of thousands of clones, 75% to 95% appearing once. Material: CD8+ T cells from peripheral blood mononuclear cells, obtained before pregnancy. The origin of the receptors is a female donor with multiple sclerosis, enrolled in a pregnancy study.

The chain couples TRBV2 to TRBJ1-2; D possibly corresponds to TRBD1 (6 bases). In germline, CDR1 is SNHLY, CDR2 FYNNEI. V was cut by 9 bases and J by 4 bases, with 15 bases left in between. CDR3 size: 13 residues. CDR3 protein: CARASTGPYGYTF. The DNA for the CDR3 is TGTGCCAGGGCCTCTACAGGGCCCTATGGCTACACCTTC.

A note on this clone: At one end, the junction sequence differs from germline, possibly due to a read error. V is TRBV9 and J is TRBJ2-6, with D possibly matching TRBD2 (6 bases). Germline V gene data show CDR1 as SGDLS and CDR2 as YYNGEE. The CDR3 spans 13 residues. CDR3 bases: TGTGCCAGCAGCGTAGGCGGGGCCGACGTCCTGACTTTC. Translated: CASSVGGADVLTF.

The CDR3 DNA is TGTGCCAGCAGCGGCCTTAGCGGGGGGGCATCGAATGAGCAGTTCTTC. Amino acids: CASSGLSGGASNEQFF. The rearrangement uses TRBV9 and TRBJ2-1, with 11 positions matching TRBD2. Trimming at V came to 3 bases and at J to 7 bases, leaving 9 bases not matched to a gene. CDR1 and CDR2 (germline): SGDLS, YYNGEE. The CDR3 sequence is 16 residues long. Supplemented by reference TRBV9 and TRBJ2-1, the full variable domain reads DSGVTQTPKHLITATGQRVTLRCSPRSGDLSVYWYQQSLDQGLQFLIQYYNGEERAKGNILERFSAQQFPDLHSELNLSSLELGDSALYFCASSGLSGGASNEQFFGPGTRLTVL.

The gene calls are TRBV4-1 and TRBJ1-5, with 8 bases that match TRBD1. Germline loops: CDR1 MGHRA, CDR2 YSYEKL. The CDR3 covers 16 residues. The junction had 3 bases not matched to a gene; V was cut back by 0 bases and J by 2 bases. CDR3 in DNA: TGCGCCAGCAGCCAAGAGCCGGGACAGGGCAATCAGCCCCAGCATTTT. Translation: CASSQEPGQGNQPQHF.

The V gene is TRBV5-1, the J gene TRBJ2-4; 8 positions agree with TRBD2. V lost 3 bases, J lost 7 bases, and 3 bases stayed unmatched. Germline CDR1 is SGHRS and CDR2 is YFSETQ. The CDR3 runs to 13 residues. CDR3 region: CASSWRGENIQYF. DNA of the CDR3: TGCGCCAGCAGCTGGCGGGGGGAGAACATTCAGTACTTC.

The rearrangement uses TRBV7-9 and TRBJ2-1; 9 bases map to TRBD1. This CDR3 comprises 15 residues. V dropped 3 bases and J dropped 5; count of bases not matched to a gene: 5. CDR1 is SEHNR and CDR2 is FQNEAQ in the germline V gene (reference sequence). The CDR3 coding sequence is TGTGCCAGCAGCTTGACCGGGACAGGGAACAATGAGCAGTTCTTC. It specifies CASSLTGTGNNEQFF.

The chain uses TRBV6-5 and TRBJ2-7; 8 nucleotides line up with TRBD2. Germline-derived CDR1 and CDR2 are MNHEY and SVGAGI. The CDR3 spans 13 residues. V lost 3 bases and J lost 6; bases outside the gene matches: 4. CDR3 loop: CASSYSGGREQYF. The CDR3 region has the DNA TGTGCCAGCAGTTATTCGGGGGGGCGCGAGCAGTACTTC.